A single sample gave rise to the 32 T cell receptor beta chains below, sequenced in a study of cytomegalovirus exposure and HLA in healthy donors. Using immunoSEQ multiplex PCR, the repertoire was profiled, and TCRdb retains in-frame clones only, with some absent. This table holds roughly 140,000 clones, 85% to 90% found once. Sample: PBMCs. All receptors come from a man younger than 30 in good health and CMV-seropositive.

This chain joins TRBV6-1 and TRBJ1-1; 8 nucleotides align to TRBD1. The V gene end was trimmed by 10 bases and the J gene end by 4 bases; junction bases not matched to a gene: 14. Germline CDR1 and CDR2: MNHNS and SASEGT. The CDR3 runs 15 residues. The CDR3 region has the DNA TGTGCCAACAGACAGGGGCCGTTGGGGGCCACTGAAGCTTTCTTT. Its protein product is CANRQGPLGATEAFF.

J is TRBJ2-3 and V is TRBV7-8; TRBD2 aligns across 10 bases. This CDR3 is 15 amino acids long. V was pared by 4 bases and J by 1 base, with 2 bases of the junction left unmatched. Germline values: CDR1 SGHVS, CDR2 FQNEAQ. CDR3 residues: CASSSSGRGTDTQYF. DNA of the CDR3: TGTGCCAGCAGCTCGAGCGGGAGGGGCACAGATACGCAGTATTTT.

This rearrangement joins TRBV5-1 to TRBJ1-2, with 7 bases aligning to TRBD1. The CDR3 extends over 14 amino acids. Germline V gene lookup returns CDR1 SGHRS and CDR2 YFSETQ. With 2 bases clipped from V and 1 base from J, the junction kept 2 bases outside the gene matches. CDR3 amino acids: CASSLGGSNYGYTF. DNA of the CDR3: TGCGCCAGCAGCTTAGGGGGCAGTAACTATGGCTACACCTTC.

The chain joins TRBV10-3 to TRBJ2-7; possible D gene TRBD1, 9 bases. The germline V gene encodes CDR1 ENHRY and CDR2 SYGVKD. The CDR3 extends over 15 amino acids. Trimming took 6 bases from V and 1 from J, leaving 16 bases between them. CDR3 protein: CAISGGDRASYEQYF. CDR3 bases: TGTGCCATCAGCGGGGGGGACAGGGCATCCTACGAGCAGTACTTC.

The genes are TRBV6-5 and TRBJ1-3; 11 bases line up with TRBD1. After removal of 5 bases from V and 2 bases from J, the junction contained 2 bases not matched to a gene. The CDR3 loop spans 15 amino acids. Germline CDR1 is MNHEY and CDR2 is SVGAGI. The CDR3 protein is CASSQGQGAGNTIYF. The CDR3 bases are TGTGCCAGCAGTCAGGGACAGGGGGCTGGAAACACCATATATTTT.

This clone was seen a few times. CDR3 sequence reads: CASSSPARGPSDTQYF. The CDR3, as DNA: TGTGCCAGCAGTTCGCCCGCAAGGGGGCCGTCAGATACGCAGTATTTT. The rearrangement joins TRBV6-5 to TRBJ2-3; 7 bases map to TRBD1. After removal of 4 bases from V and 4 bases from J, the junction contained 11 bases not matched to a gene. This CDR3 is built from 16 residues. The germline gives CDR1 MNHEY, CDR2 SVGAGI.

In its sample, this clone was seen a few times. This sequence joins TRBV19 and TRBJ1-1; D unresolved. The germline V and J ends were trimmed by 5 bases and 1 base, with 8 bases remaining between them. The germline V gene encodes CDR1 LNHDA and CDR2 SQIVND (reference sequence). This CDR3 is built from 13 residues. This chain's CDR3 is CASSRTANTEAFF. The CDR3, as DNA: TGTGCCAGTAGTCGCACAGCGAACACTGAAGCTTTCTTT.

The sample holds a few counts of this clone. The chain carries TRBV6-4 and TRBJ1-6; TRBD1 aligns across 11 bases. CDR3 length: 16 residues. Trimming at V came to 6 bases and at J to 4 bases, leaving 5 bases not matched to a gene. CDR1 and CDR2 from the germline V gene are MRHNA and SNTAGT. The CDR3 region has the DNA TGTGCCAGCAGCGGACAGGGGGCTCGGTATAATTCACCCCTCCACTTT. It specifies CASSGQGARYNSPLHF.

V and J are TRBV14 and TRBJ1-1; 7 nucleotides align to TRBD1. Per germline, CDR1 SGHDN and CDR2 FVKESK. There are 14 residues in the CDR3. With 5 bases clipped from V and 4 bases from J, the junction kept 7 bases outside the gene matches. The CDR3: CASSLQGIGTEAFF. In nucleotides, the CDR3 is TGTGCCAGCAGCTTACAGGGGATCGGCACTGAAGCTTTCTTT.

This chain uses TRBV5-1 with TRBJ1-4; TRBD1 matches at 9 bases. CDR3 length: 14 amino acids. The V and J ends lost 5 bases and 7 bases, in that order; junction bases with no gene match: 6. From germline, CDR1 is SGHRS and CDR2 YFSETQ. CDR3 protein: CASRGGQGVEKLFF. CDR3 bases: TGCGCCAGCAGGGGGGGACAGGGTGTTGAAAAACTGTTTTTT.

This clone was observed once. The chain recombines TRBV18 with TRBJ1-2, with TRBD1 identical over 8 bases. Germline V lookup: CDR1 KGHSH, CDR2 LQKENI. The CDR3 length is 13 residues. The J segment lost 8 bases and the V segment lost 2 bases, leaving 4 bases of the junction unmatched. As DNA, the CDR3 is TGTGCCAGCTCACCAAACAGGGGGTCGGGCTACACCTTC. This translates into CASSPNRGSGYTF.

The CDR3 nucleotides are TGTGCCAGCAGACCTTCGGACACTGAAGCTTTCTTT. This sequence encodes CASRPSDTEAFF. V and J are TRBV7-9 and TRBJ1-1; D is unresolved. With 6 bases removed from V and 3 bases from J, the gap between germline ends came to 8 bases. The CDR3 is 12 residues long. Germline-derived CDR1 and CDR2 are SEHNR and FQNEAQ (reference sequence).

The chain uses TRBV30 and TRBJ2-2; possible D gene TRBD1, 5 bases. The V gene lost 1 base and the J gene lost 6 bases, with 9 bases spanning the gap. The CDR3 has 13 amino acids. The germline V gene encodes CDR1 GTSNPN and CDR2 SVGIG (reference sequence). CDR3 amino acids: CAWSAAGSGELFF. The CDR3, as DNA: TGTGCCTGGAGTGCCGCAGGGTCCGGGGAGCTGTTTTTT.

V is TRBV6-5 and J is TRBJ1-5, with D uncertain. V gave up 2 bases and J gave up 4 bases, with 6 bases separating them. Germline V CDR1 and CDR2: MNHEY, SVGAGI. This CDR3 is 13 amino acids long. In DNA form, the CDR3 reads TGTGCCAGCAGTTACACGGGAAATCAGCCCCAGCATTTT. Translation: CASSYTGNQPQHF.

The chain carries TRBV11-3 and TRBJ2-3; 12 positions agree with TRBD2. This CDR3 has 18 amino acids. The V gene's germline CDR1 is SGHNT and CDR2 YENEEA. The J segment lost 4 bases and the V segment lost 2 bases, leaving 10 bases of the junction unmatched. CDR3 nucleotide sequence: TGTGCCAGCAGCTTAAGGGCTAGCGGGGGGGCCTTATCAGATACGCAGTATTTT. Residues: CASSLRASGGALSDTQYF.

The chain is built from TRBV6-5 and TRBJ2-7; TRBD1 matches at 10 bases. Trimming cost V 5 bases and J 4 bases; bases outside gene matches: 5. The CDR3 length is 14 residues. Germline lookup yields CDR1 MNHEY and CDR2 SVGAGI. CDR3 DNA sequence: TGTGCCAGCAGTGGCCGGGACAGGGGATACGAGCAGTACTTC. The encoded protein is CASSGRDRGYEQYF.

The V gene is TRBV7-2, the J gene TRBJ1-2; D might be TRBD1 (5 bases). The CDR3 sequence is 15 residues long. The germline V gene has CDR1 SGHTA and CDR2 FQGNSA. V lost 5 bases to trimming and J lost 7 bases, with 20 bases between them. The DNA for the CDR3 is TGTGCCAGCAGCCCCCCGGGGGGAGTCTCACTTGGCTACACCTTC. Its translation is CASSPPGGVSLGYTF.

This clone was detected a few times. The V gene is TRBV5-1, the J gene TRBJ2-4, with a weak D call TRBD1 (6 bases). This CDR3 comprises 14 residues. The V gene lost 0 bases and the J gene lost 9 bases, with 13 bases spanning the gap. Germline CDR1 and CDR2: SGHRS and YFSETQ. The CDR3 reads CASSLDGGLSIQYF. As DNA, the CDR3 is TGCGCCAGCAGCTTGGATGGGGGCCTAAGCATTCAGTACTTC.

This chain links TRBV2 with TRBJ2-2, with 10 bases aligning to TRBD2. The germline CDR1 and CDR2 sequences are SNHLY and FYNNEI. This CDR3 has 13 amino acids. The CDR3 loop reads CAWLAGDTGELFF. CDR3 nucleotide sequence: TGTGCGTGGCTAGCGGGAGACACCGGGGAGCTGTTTTTT.

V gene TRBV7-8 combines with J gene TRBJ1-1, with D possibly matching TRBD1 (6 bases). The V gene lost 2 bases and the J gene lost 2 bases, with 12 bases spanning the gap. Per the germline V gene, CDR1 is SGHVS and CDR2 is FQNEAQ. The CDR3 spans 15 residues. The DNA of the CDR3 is TGTGCCAGCAGCTTAACACAGGGCCGCAACACTGAAGCTTTCTTT. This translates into CASSLTQGRNTEAFF.

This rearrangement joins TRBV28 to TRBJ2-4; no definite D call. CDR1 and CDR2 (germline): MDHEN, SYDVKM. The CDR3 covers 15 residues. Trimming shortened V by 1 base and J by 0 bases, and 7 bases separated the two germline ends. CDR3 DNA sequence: TGTGCCAGCAGTTTATATCAGGTAGCCAAAAACATTCAGTACTTC. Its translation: CASSLYQVAKNIQYF.

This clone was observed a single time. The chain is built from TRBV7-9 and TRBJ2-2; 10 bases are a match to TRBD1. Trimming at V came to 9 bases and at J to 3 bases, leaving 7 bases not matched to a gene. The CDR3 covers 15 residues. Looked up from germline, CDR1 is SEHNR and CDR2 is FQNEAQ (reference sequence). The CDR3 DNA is TGTGCCAGTACTCCCGGGACAGGGGACACCGGGGAGCTGTTTTTT. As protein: CASTPGTGDTGELFF.

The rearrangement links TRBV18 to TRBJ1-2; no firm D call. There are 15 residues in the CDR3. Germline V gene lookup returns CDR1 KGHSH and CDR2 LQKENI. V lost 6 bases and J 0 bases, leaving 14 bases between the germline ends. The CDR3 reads CASSPGSGSNYGYTF. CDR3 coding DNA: TGTGCCAGCTCGCCCGGTTCAGGTTCTAACTATGGCTACACCTTC.

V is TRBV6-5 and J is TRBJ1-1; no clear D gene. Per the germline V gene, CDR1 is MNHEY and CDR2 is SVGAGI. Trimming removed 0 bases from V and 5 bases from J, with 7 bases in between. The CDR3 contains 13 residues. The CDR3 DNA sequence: TGTGCCAGCAGTTACTCGAGAGGAACTGAAGCTTTCTTT. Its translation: CASSYSRGTEAFF.

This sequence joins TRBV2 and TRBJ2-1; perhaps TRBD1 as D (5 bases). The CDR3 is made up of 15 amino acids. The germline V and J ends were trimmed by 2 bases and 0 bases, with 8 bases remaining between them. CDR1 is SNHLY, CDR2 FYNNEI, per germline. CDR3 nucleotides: TGTGCCAGCAGTGAACCGGACAACTCCTACAATGAGCAGTTCTTC. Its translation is CASSEPDNSYNEQFF.

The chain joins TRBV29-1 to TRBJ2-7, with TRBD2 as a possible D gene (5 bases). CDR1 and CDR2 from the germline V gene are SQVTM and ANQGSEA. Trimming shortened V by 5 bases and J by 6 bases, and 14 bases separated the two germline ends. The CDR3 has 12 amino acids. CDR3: CSVSNLASEQYF. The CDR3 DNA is TGCAGCGTTTCCAACCTAGCTAGCGAGCAGTACTTC.

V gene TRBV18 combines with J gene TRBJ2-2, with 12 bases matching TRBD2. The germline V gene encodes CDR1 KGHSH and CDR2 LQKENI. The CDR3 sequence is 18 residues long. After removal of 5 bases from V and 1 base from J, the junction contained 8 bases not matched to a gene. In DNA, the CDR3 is TGTGCCAGCTCATCACAACTAGCGGGAGGACGGAACACCGGGGAGCTGTTTTTT. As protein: CASSSQLAGGRNTGELFF.

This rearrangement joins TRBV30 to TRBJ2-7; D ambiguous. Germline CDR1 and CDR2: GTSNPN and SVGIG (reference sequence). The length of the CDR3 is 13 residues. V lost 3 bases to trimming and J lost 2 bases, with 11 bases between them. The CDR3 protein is CAWSFGFPYEQYF. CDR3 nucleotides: TGTGCCTGGAGCTTCGGGTTTCCCTACGAGCAGTACTTC.

The chain's CDR3 is CASSRIGSYNEQFF. The CDR3 nucleotides read TGTGCCAGCTCCCGAATCGGCTCCTACAATGAGCAGTTCTTC. V is TRBV9 and J is TRBJ2-1; D call uncertain. V shed 7 bases and J shed 0 bases, with 11 bases lying between them. This CDR3 is built from 14 residues. CDR1 SGDLS and CDR2 YYNGEE come from the germline V gene.

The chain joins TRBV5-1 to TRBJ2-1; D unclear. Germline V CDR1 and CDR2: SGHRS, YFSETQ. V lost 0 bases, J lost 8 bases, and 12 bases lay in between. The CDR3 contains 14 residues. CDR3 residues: CASSLGPGRHEQFF. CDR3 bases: TGCGCCAGCAGCTTGGGCCCGGGTCGCCATGAGCAGTTCTTC.

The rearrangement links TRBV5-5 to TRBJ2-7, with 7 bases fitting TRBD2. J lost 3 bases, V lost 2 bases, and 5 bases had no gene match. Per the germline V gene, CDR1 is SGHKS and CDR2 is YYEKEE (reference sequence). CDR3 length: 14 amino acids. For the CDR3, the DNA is TGTGCCAGCAGCTTCCCCAGCGGGATCTACGAGCAGTACTTC. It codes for CASSFPSGIYEQYF.

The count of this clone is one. The CDR3 DNA is TGTGCCAGCAGCTTTCGACTAGCGGGAGTTTCCTACGAGCAGTACTTC. Its protein is CASSFRLAGVSYEQYF. The rearrangement links TRBV11-3 to TRBJ2-7, with 12 bases that match TRBD2. The junction had 4 bases not matched to a gene; V was cut back by 3 bases and J by 1 base. The CDR3 is 16 residues long. The germline V gene has CDR1 SGHNT and CDR2 YENEEA.